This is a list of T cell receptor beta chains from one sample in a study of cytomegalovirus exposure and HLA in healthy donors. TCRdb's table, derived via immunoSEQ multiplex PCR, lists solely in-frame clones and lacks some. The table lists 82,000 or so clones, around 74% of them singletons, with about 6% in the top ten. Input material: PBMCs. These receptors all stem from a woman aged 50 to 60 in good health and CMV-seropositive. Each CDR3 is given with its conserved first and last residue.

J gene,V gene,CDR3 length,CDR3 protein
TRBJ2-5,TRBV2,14,CASRVPGAGETQYF
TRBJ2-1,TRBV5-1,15,CASSLAPAAGNEQFF
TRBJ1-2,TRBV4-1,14,CASSQAVVGYGYTF
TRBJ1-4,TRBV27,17,CASSLWGTGTGDEKLFF
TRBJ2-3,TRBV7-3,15,CASSSRQGETDTQYF
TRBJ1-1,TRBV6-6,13,CASSYAGGTEAFF
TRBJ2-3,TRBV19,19,CASTLRGRGAGGSTDTQYF
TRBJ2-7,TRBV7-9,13,CASSLGFGGEQYF
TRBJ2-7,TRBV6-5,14,CATRGWSGRNEQYF
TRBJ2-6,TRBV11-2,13,CASSLSGANVLTF
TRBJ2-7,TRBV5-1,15,CATPPIARYRYEQYF
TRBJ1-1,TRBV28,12,CASSLMSTRAFF
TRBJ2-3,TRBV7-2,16,CASSLSGTARSDTQYF
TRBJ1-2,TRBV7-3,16,CASSLTPRRGPDGYTF
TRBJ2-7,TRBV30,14,CAWRGGTGTYEQYF
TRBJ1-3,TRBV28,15,CASIRDNYSGNTIYF
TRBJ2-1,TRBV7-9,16,CASSLEGLAHYNEQFF
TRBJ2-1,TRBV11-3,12,CASSLEASAKFF
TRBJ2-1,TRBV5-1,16,CASSPGAGGYYNEQFF
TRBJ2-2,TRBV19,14,CASRVREVTGELFF
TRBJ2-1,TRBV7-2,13,CASSPPTDNEQFF
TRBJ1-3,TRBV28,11,CASSPGNTIYF
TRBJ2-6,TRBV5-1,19,CASSLPHGATASGANVLTF
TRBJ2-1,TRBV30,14,CAWMLASSYNEQFF
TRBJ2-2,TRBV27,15,CATSPVAGLRGELFF
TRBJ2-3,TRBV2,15,CASARRAGRTDTQYF
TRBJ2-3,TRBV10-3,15,CAISPRGIDADTQYF
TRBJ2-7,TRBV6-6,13,CASSSRQGCEQYF
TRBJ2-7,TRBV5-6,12,CASSLTSYEQYF
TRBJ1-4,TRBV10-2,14,CASCEVATNEKLFF
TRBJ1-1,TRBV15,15,CATSILAGLGTEAFF
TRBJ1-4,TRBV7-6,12,CASSSIQGRLFF
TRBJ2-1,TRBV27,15,CASSFRGRPDDEQFF
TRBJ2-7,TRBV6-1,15,CASSEASGRMGEQYF
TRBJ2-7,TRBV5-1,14,CASSSAGTANEQYF
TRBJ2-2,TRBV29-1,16,CSVEEASGSNTGELFF
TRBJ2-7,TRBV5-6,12,CASSFGTVQQYF
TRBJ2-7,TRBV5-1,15,CASSLVVSGPYEQYF
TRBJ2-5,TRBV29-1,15,CSVEDFRGKGETQYF
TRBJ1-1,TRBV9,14,CASSVGSGNTEAFF
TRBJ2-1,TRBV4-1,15,CASSQEGAGSNEQFF
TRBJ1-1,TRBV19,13,CASTSPVYTEAFF
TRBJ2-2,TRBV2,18,CASSDPGTSGTNTGELFF
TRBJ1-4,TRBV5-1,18,CASKRSGGWGQATGKLFF
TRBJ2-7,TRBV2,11,CASSDHYEQYF
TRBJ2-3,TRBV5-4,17,CASSLVGRTGGADTQYF
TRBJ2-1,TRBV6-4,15,CASSDGRGNGNEQFF
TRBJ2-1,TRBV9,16,CASSVSARRRYNEQFF
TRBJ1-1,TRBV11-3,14,CASSLDSRGTEAFF
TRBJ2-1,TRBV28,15,CASNRGTALGNEQFF
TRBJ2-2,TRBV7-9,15,CASRGDRGHTGELFF
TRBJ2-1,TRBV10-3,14,CAISTGNSYNEQFF
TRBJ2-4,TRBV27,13,CASGTRAKNIQYF
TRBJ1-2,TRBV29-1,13,CSVDAQGHYGYTF
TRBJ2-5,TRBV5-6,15,CASSPGTISQGTQYF
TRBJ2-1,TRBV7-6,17,CASSLEQMTRGGNEQFF
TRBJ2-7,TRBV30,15,CAWRNTGLASYEQYF
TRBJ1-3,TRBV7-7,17,CASSLNDRGDSGNTIYF
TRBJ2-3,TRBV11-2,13,CASSTGLVDTQYF
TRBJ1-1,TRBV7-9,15,CASSLVTGANTEAFF